A single sample is the source of the 9 T cell receptor beta chains below, sequenced in a study of blood T cell repertoires in COVID-19. Clones were read by immunoSEQ multiplex PCR, and TCRdb kept only the in-frame ones, dropping some. The sample carries about 120,000 clones, approximately 82% recorded once. Sequencing was performed on peripheral blood. These receptors all come from a woman between 50 and 59 years old with acute or convalescent COVID-19.

The chain is built from TRBV5-4 and TRBJ1-6, with a tentative D call TRBD1 (6 bases). CDR3 length: 15 residues. Germline V gene sequence: CDR1 SGHNT, CDR2 YYREEE (reference sequence). V was cut by 2 bases and J by 10 bases, with 16 bases left in between. CDR3 sequence reads: CASSFSVTRGSPLHF. The CDR3 nucleotides read TGTGCCAGCAGCTTCTCGGTGACAAGGGGGTCACCCCTCCACTTT.

The chain combines TRBV19 with TRBJ2-1; no clear D gene. V dropped 5 bases and J dropped 0 bases, with 11 bases sitting between them. This CDR3 contains 15 residues. Germline CDR1 reads LNHDA; CDR2 reads SQIVND (reference sequence). The CDR3 region is CASSVSRSSYNEQFF. CDR3 nucleotides: TGTGCCAGTAGTGTTAGTAGGAGCTCCTACAATGAGCAGTTCTTC.

The V call is TRBV3-1 (or the pseudogene TRBV3-2), the J call TRBJ1-4, with D possibly being TRBD1 (6 bases). Germline CDR1 is LGHDT and CDR2 is YNNKEL (reference sequence). The CDR3 runs to 14 residues. Trimming cost V 3 bases and J 6 bases, with 11 bases left between them. The CDR3 here is CASSQTQGYEKLFF. As DNA, the CDR3 is TGTGCCAGCAGCCAGACCCAGGGGTATGAAAAACTGTTTTTT.

This clone has just one count. The CDR3 DNA sequence: TGCGCCAGAGGACTCTACGAGCAGTACTTC. Encoded protein: CARGLYEQYF. The J gene is TRBJ2-7, the V gene TRBV10-1, with TRBD2 as a possible D gene (5 bases). Germline CDR1 is WNHNN and CDR2 is SYGVQD (reference sequence). V shed 9 bases and J shed 3 bases, with 6 bases lying between them. This CDR3 region has 10 residues.

The rearrangement links TRBV7-8 to TRBJ1-5; the D gene is possibly TRBD1 (5 bases). The germline V and J ends were trimmed by 3 bases and 1 base, with 13 bases remaining between them. CDR3 length: 16 amino acids. Germline-derived CDR1 and CDR2 are SGHVS and FQNEAQ. DNA of the CDR3: TGTGCCAGCAGCTTGGCGGGACGGAGAAGCAATCAGCCCCAGCATTTT. Translated, it gives CASSLAGRRSNQPQHF.

This chain connects TRBV11-2 to TRBJ1-2; the match to TRBD1 covers 8 bases. The CDR3 covers 15 residues. Trimming removed 2 bases from V and 2 bases from J; junction bases left unmatched: 4. Per germline, CDR1 SGHAT and CDR2 FQNNGV. Here the CDR3 reads CASSLSQGANYGYTF. As DNA, the CDR3 is TGTGCCAGCAGCTTAAGCCAGGGGGCCAACTATGGCTACACCTTC.

This clone turned up a few times. The rearrangement links TRBV30 to TRBJ1-2; no reliable D call. Germline V gene lookup returns CDR1 GTSNPN and CDR2 SVGIG (reference sequence). This CDR3 comprises 11 residues. Trimming removed 3 bases at V and 7 bases at J, with 9 bases between. The CDR3 here is CAWSPVIGYTF. Written as DNA, the CDR3 is TGTGCCTGGAGCCCGGTTATTGGCTACACCTTC.

This clone was picked up one time. Other DNA sequences within the sample encode an identical CDR3. CDR3 coding DNA: TGTGCCAGCAGCGTTTCGGGGAACACTGAAGCTTTCTTT. It encodes CASSVSGNTEAFF. The chain joins TRBV9 to TRBJ1-1; D is uncertain. This CDR3 spans 13 amino acids. The germline V gene encodes CDR1 SGDLS and CDR2 YYNGEE. Trimming took off 2 bases at V and 1 base at J, with 6 bases between the two ends.

This clone is a singleton in its sample. The chain is built from TRBV5-6 and TRBJ2-2; D ambiguous. V lost 5 bases and J lost 1, with 6 bases in between. Germline CDR1 SGHDT, CDR2 YYEEEE. The CDR3 sequence is 13 residues long. The CDR3 DNA follows: TGTGCCAGCAGGAGGTGGAACACCGGGGAGCTGTTTTTT. Its translation: CASRRWNTGELFF. The complete variable domain, with remaining parts taken from reference TRBV5-6 and TRBJ2-2, reads DAGVTQSPTHLIKTRGQQVTLRCSPKSGHDTVSWYQQALGQGPQFIFQYYEEEERQRGNFPDRFSGHQFPNYSSELNVNALLLGDSALYLCASRRWNTGELFFGEGSRLTVL.